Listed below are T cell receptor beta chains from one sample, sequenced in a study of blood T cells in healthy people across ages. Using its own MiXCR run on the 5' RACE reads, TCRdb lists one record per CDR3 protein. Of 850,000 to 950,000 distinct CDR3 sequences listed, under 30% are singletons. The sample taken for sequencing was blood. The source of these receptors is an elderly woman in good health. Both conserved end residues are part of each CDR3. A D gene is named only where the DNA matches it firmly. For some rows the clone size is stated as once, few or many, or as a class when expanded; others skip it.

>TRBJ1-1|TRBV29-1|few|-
CSVGRGANTEAFF
TGCAGCGTTGGGAGGGGTGCGAACACTGAAGCTTTCTTT
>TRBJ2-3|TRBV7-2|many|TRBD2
CASSLGKLGLAGGKDTQYF
TGTGCCAGCAGCTTAGGGAAATTAGGGCTAGCGGGGGGAAAAGATACGCAGTATTTT
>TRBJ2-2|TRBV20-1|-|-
CSARSLGSTGELFF
TGCAGTGCTCGTAGCTTGGGGAGCACCGGGGAGCTGTTTTTT
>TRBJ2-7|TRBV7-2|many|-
CASSLESASYEQYF
TGTGCCAGCAGCTTAGAATCAGCTTCCTACGAGCAGTACTTC
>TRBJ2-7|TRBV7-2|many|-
CASSPRGRVGGEQYF
TGTGCCAGCAGCCCCCGGGGACGGGTGGGGGGCGAGCAGTACTTC
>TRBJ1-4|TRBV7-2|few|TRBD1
CASSLALGQGARKRFF
TGTGCCAGCAGCTTAGCATTGGGGCAGGGGGCTCGAAAACGGTTTTTT
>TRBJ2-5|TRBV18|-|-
CARSPRQAQETQYF
TGTGCCCGCTCACCTCGACAGGCCCAAGAGACCCAGTACTTC
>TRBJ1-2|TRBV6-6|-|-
CASSPPIANYGYTF
TGTGCCAGCAGCCCACCCATTGCTAACTATGGCTACACCTTC
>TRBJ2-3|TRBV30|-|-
CAWSKGPATDTQYF
TGTGCCTGGAGTAAGGGACCGGCCACAGATACGCAGTATTTT
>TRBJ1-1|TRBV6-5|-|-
CASSYSTGSTEAFF
TGTGCCAGCAGTTACTCCACAGGGAGCACTGAAGCTTTCTTT
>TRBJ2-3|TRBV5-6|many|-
CASTRRGRYTDTQYF
TGTGCCAGCACCCGACGGGGGAGATACACAGATACGCAGTATTTT